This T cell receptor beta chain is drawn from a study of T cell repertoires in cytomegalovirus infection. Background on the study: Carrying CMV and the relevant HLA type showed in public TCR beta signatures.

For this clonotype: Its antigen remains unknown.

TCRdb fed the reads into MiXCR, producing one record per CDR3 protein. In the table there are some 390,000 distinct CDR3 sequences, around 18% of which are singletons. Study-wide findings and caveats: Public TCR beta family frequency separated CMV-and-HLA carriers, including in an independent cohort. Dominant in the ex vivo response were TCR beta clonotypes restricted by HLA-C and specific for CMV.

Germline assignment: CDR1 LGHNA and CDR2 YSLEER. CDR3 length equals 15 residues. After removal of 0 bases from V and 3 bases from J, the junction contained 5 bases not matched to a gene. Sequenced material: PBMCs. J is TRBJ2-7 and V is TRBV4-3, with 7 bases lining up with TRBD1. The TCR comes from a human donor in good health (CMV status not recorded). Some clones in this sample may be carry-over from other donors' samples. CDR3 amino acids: CASSQDQGVSYEQYF. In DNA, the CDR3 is TGCGCCAGCAGCCAAGACCAGGGGGTCAGCTACGAGCAGTACTTC.